This entry lists 12 T cell receptor beta chains sequenced from one sample in a study of blood T cell repertoires in COVID-19. Generated by immunoSEQ multiplex PCR, the TCRdb table keeps only in-frame clones and is missing some. Seen here are some 220,000 clones, 70% to 90% observed once, and the top ten hold 9.5% to 15%. The sequencing sample was made of peripheral blood. Every receptor here comes from a human donor in a cohort sampled during active COVID-19.

Only a few counts were recorded for this clone. The chain recombines TRBV20-1 with TRBJ2-1; D might be TRBD2 (7 bases). The length of the CDR3 is 11 residues. Germline V gene data show CDR1 as DFQATT and CDR2 as SNEGSKA (reference sequence). The CDR3 coding sequence is TGCAGCCCCCGGGGGGACACTGAGCAGTTCTTC. The encoded protein is CSPRGDTEQFF.

The rearrangement joins TRBV7-3 to TRBJ1-5, with a weak D call TRBD1 (5 bases). Germline V gene sequence: CDR1 SGHTA, CDR2 FQGTGA. V dropped 5 bases and J dropped 6 bases, with 23 bases sitting between them. The CDR3 consists of 17 residues. CDR3 coding DNA: TGTGCCAGCAGCCAATCATGGGGGGGTAGCAAAGTTCAGCCCCAGCATTTT. Protein: CASSQSWGGSKVQPQHF.

The chain is built from TRBV2 and TRBJ1-5; 9 bases align to TRBD1. Looked up from germline, CDR1 is SNHLY and CDR2 is FYNNEI. The CDR3 has 15 amino acids. With V trimmed by 7 bases and J by 4 bases, 8 bases remained unmatched. CDR3 nucleotide sequence: TGTGCCAGCAACCCGGGACAGGGACGGAATCAGCCCCAGCATTTT. It translates to CASNPGQGRNQPQHF.

This clone has just a few counts. The rearrangement links TRBV27 to TRBJ1-2; 9 bases align to TRBD1. J was trimmed by 7 bases and V by 5 bases; bases with no gene match: 5. The CDR3 sequence is 13 residues long. Looked up from germline, CDR1 is MNHEY and CDR2 is SMNVEV (reference sequence). This CDR3 reads CASSPGTGTGYTF. DNA of the CDR3: TGTGCCAGCAGTCCCGGGACAGGGACTGGCTACACCTTC.

The V call is TRBV6-1, the J call TRBJ2-5, with 14 nucleotides matching TRBD2. From germline, CDR1 is MNHNS and CDR2 SASEGT. The J segment lost 13 bases and the V segment lost 3 bases, leaving 10 bases of the junction unmatched. The CDR3 covers 15 residues. The CDR3 region is CASSDPGTSGRVGYF. CDR3 in DNA: TGTGCCAGCAGTGACCCCGGGACTAGCGGGAGAGTGGGGTACTTC.

V and J are TRBV13 and TRBJ1-5; weak D call: TRBD1 (6 bases). This CDR3 spans 13 amino acids. Trimming left V 5 bases short and J 9 bases short, with 14 bases between. The germline CDR1 and CDR2 sequences are PRHDT and FYEKMQ (reference sequence). CDR3 residues: CASSLQGFRPQHF. Here the CDR3 DNA reads TGTGCCAGCAGCCTACAGGGTTTCCGGCCCCAGCATTTT. The full variable domain, rest sourced from reference TRBV13 and TRBJ1-5, is AAGVIQSPRHLIKEKRETATLKCYPIPRHDTVYWYQQGPGQDPQFLISFYEKMQSDKGSIPDRFSAQQFSDYHSELNMSSLELGDSALYFCASSLQGFRPQHFGDGTRLSIL.

This clone was picked up one time. The gene calls are TRBV5-4 and TRBJ2-5; 10 bases agree with TRBD2. V lost 5 bases to trimming and J lost 1 base; unmatched junction nucleotides: 2. Germline V gene data show CDR1 as SGHNT and CDR2 as YYREEE (reference sequence). The CDR3 covers 14 residues. The CDR3 reads CASRLAGSQETQYF. The CDR3 DNA reads as TGTGCCAGCAGACTAGCGGGGTCCCAAGAGACCCAGTACTTC.

This clone was detected only once. The V and J genes are TRBV19 and TRBJ2-7; possibly TRBD2 for D (5 bases). From germline, CDR1 is LNHDA and CDR2 SQIVND (reference sequence). CDR3 length: 14 residues. V was cut by 2 bases and J by 4 bases, with 12 bases left in between. CDR3 sequence reads: CASSIRTGLYEQYF. The CDR3 DNA reads as TGTGCCAGTAGTATAAGGACTGGGCTTTACGAGCAGTACTTC.

The chain recombines TRBV4-3 with TRBJ2-1; D may be TRBD1 (6 bases). The germline CDR1 and CDR2 sequences are LGHNA and YSLEER. This CDR3 has 16 amino acids. The V end was cut by 0 bases, the J end by 4 bases, with 13 bases between. CDR3 loop: CASSQEDSLGYNEQFF. The CDR3 coding sequence is TGCGCCAGCAGCCAAGAGGACAGCTTGGGGTACAATGAGCAGTTCTTC.

The chain recombines TRBV12-3 or TRBV12-4 with TRBJ2-7; possibly TRBD1 for D (6 bases). The CDR3 is 13 amino acids. Trimming stripped 5 bases from V and 3 bases from J, with 11 bases between. The CDR3 region is CASSRQAIYEQYF. In DNA form, the CDR3 reads TGTGCCAGCAGTCGACAGGCGATCTACGAGCAGTACTTC.

The CDR3 region is CASSPRLAGPVPIAKNIQYF. As DNA, the CDR3 is TGTGCCAGCAGTCCCAGACTAGCGGGCCCGGTTCCTATAGCCAAAAACATTCAGTACTTC. This chain connects TRBV27 to TRBJ2-4, with 10 bases fitting TRBD2. The CDR3 runs to 20 residues. Germline V gives CDR1 MNHEY, CDR2 SMNVEV (reference sequence). The V gene end was trimmed by 5 bases and the J gene end by 0 bases; junction bases not matched to a gene: 16.

The chain carries TRBV6-5 and TRBJ1-1; unclear D gene. Trimming cost V 6 bases and J 4 bases, with 9 bases left between them. This CDR3 is 12 amino acids long. CDR1 is MNHEY and CDR2 is SVGAGI in the germline V gene. CDR3 in DNA: TGTGCCAGCAGCCGAGGGAGCACTGAAGCTTTCTTT. It yields the protein CASSRGSTEAFF.